The present entry profiles one T cell receptor (beta chain) with its context. What it recognizes is unknown. This sample was included in a study of T-cell reconstitution after alpha-beta-depleted transplantation in children. Findings of the study overall: High day-60 TCRbeta diversity in some patients came from surviving recipient T cells and thymic progenitors. Fresh T-cell production supplied most of the T-cell counts and diversity seen one year after transplant. Several hundred graft clones that had expanded were reportedly the source of alpha-beta T cells about two months after transplant.

The authors prepared the TCRbeta library with unique molecular identifiers. Each CDR3 protein is one row after TCRdb ran MiXCR on the PCR reads. The repertoire consists of about a million distinct CDR3 sequences, with less than 30% occurring once and the leading ten covering about 28%. Source: PBMCs, mostly from graft donor cells, taken 360 days after TCRalphabeta/CD19-depleted stem cell transplant. The TCR comes from a boy under three years old who had a stem cell transplant for SCID, so the T cells may come from the graft donor.

Written as DNA, the CDR3 is TGTGCCAGCAGTTTTGGACATTCGGAGACCCAGTACTTC. Translated: CASSFGHSETQYF. The V gene is TRBV12-3 or TRBV12-4, the J gene TRBJ2-5, with D maybe TRBD1 (5 bases). The CDR3 extends over 13 amino acids. Trimming stripped 3 bases from V and 5 bases from J, with 10 bases between.